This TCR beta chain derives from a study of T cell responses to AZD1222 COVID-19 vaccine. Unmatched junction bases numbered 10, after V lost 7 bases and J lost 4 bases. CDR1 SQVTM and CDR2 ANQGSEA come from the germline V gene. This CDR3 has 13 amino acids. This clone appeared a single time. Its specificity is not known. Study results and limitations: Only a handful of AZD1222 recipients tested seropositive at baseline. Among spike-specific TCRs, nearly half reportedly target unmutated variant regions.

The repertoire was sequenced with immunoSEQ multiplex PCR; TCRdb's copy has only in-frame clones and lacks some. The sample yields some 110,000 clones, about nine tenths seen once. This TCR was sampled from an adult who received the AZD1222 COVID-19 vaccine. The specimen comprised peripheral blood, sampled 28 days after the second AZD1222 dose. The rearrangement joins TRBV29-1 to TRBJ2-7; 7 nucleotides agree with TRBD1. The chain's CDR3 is CSAIRTGEYEQYF. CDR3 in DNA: TGCAGCGCGATACGGACAGGAGAATACGAGCAGTACTTC.